This T cell receptor (beta chain) emerged from a study of Ad26.COV2.S vaccination and SARS-CoV-2 variants. The repertoire was sequenced with immunoSEQ multiplex PCR; TCRdb's copy has only in-frame clones and lacks some. This table has some 520,000 clones, around 90% appearing once. The length of the CDR3 is 15 residues. Germline CDR1 LGHNA, CDR2 YSLEER. Between the trimmed V and J ends, which lost 0 bases and 6 bases, there was a span of 15 bases. Treatment here: around 19 received Ad26.COV2.S at low or high dose, single or two shots; about five received placebo; per-sample allocation not given. The samples were gathered on day 63 after the first injection of vaccine or placebo. Concerning this clone itself: The antigen remains unidentified. The sample contains more than one DNA sequence encoding this CDR3.

General study results and limits: Relative to placebo recipients, vaccine recipients exhibited elevated spike-specific TCR breadth.

This sequence originates from a person between 18 and 65 years old who received the Ad26.COV2.S COVID-19 vaccine or a placebo. This specimen was peripheral blood, taken in a trial of Ad26.COV2.S vaccine versus placebo. The gene calls are TRBV4-3 and TRBJ2-7; D is possibly TRBD2 (6 bases). The CDR3 DNA follows: TGCGCCAGCAGCCAAGATCTACTAGCCGGGGCCGAGCAGTACTTC. Translated: CASSQDLLAGAEQYF.